This T cell receptor (beta chain) was identified in a study of cytomegalovirus exposure and HLA in healthy donors. On this clone: Its antigen is as yet unknown.

Study-level points and caveats: Rarity held for most TCR sequences, but there were some public TCRs that occurred in many donors. Analysis was performed later, and it showed HLA-associated TCR beta chains to be more clonally expanded than equally common others. Common viral pathogens seemed to be connected with several of the most significant clusters, according to a later analysis.

Germline V lookup: CDR1 SGHTS, CDR2 YDEGEE. The V end was cut by 0 bases, the J end by 0 bases, with 10 bases between. The CDR3 contains 17 residues. In the PCR, 60 Vbeta and 13 Jbeta primers were used. The data were produced by immunoSEQ multiplex PCR, yet TCRdb's version contains in-frame clones alone and is incomplete. The sample lists about 120,000 clones; 77% were seen once. This sequence joins TRBV5-8 and TRBJ2-6, with TRBD2 as a possible D gene (6 bases). The source is a man between 18 and 35 years old in good health and CMV-seropositive. Sample: PBMCs. CDR3 residues: CASSLARGFSGANVLTF. Written as DNA, the CDR3 is TGTGCCAGCAGCTTGGCCCGGGGGTTCTCTGGGGCCAACGTCCTGACTTTC.